The 10 T cell receptor beta chains below come from one sample, sequenced in a study of CD8+CD57+ T cells in acquired aplastic anemia. TCR beta VDJ and CDR3 profiles were obtained from a genomic DNA template. Each CDR3 protein gets one entry after TCRdb re-called the reads with MiXCR. The top ten hold approximately 1% of the sample, which has under 200,000 distinct CDR3 sequences, approximately 43% seen once. Specimen: sorted CD4+, CD8+, or CD8+CD57+ T cells (not recorded which) from PBMCs. Receptor source: a human donor in good health.

As concerns this clonotype: Compared with germline, one end of the junction differs, possibly owing to a read error. The gene calls are TRBV10-3 and TRBJ2-1; 10 positions match TRBD2. This CDR3 is 17 amino acids long. Germline V lookup: CDR1 ENHRY, CDR2 SYGVKD. DNA for the CDR3: TGTGCCATCAGGGGGGGGACTAGCGAGGGATCCTACAATGAGCAGTTCTTT. The encoded protein is CAIRGGTSEGSYNEQFF.

This clonotype was observed many times. The genes are TRBV15 and TRBJ2-3; no clear D. Germline V CDR1 and CDR2: LNHNV, YYDKDF (reference sequence). The CDR3 is made up of 15 amino acids. V was shortened by 1 base and J by 4 bases, with 12 bases between the two germline ends. The CDR3 sequence: CATSRGHGVSDTQYF. CDR3 DNA: TGTGCCACCAGCAGAGGTCATGGCGTTTCAGATACGCAGTATTTT.

Note on this clonotype: A much bigger clone sits one base away, suggesting this may be a read error. V and J are TRBV6-1 and TRBJ2-1; no reliable D call. The CDR3 runs 14 residues. Germline CDR1 is MNHNS and CDR2 is SASEGT. The DNA of the CDR3 is TGTGCCAGCAAGAAACACCGGCTATACAGTGAGCAGTTCTTC. As protein: CASKKHRLYSEQFF.

This clonotype has at least ten counts. The CDR3 DNA reads TGTGCCAGCAGCGGACAGGGAGGCAATCAGCCCCAGCATTTT. As protein: CASSGQGGNQPQHF. The chain joins TRBV12-3 or TRBV12-4 to TRBJ1-5, with 8 bases lining up with TRBD1. This CDR3 spans 14 amino acids. The V and J ends lost 6 bases and 2 bases, in that order; junction bases with no gene match: 3.

There are many counts of this clonotype. The chain's CDR3 is CASSLGQPGETQYF. In DNA form, the CDR3 reads TGTGCCAGCAGCTTGGGCCAGCCGGGGGAGACCCAGTACTTC. The rearrangement uses TRBV5-6 and TRBJ2-5; the D gene is possibly TRBD2 (5 bases). V lost 0 bases, J lost 5 bases, and 11 bases lay in between. The germline gives CDR1 SGHDT, CDR2 YYEEEE. The CDR3 runs 14 residues.

In this sample, this clonotype turned up many times. This rearrangement joins TRBV20-1 to TRBJ2-7, with TRBD2 matching 8 bases. This CDR3 contains 15 residues. CDR1 DFQATT and CDR2 SNEGSKA come from the germline V gene (reference sequence). The trim removed 3 bases at V and 5 bases at J, leaving 12 bases unmatched. CDR3 sequence (DNA): TGCAGTGCTAGGTCCGGGGGAAGCGGGAGCCACGAGCAGTACTTC. Amino acids: CSARSGGSGSHEQYF.

This clonotype was picked up many times. The genes are TRBV7-2 and TRBJ1-3, with D tentatively TRBD1 (5 bases). The CDR3 is made up of 15 amino acids. V was cut by 5 bases and J by 8 bases, with 19 bases left in between. Germline V gene sequence: CDR1 SGHTA, CDR2 FQGNSA. CDR3 sequence reads: CASSQEPSQGDTIYF. DNA of the CDR3: TGTGCCAGCAGCCAGGAGCCTTCCCAGGGAGACACCATATATTTT.

For this clonotype: A clone one base away is much larger, so this may be a read error. The CDR3 carries no conserved terminal phenylalanine or tryptophan, so it likely arises from a read error. The rearrangement links TRBV12-3 or TRBV12-4 to TRBJ1-1; D not certain. The V end was cut by 2 bases, the J end by 0 bases, with 4 bases between. The CDR3 consists of 13 residues. The CDR3 coding sequence is TGTGCCAGCAGTTTACGGTTGAACACTGAAGCTTTCTCT. Translated, it gives CASSLRLNTEAFS.

This clonotype was picked up a small number of times. The CDR3 sequence: CAIKGQRAVEQYF. Written as DNA, the CDR3 is TGTGCCATCAAGGGACAGCGGGCTGTGGAGCAGTACTTC. The J gene is TRBJ2-7, the V gene TRBV10-3, with D possibly being TRBD1 (7 bases). Germline CDR1 ENHRY, CDR2 SYGVKD. Trimming shortened V by 7 bases and J by 7 bases, and 17 bases separated the two germline ends. The CDR3 loop spans 13 amino acids.

The chain joins TRBV28 to TRBJ2-7; TRBD1 matches 10 bases. The CDR3 has 16 amino acids. Germline CDR1 MDHEN, CDR2 SYDVKM. V dropped 5 bases and J dropped 6; count of bases not matched to a gene: 13. CDR3 in DNA: TGTGCCAGCAGTCTCCACTCCCGGGACAGGGGAAGCGAGCAGTACTTC. Translating it yields CASSLHSRDRGSEQYF.